This T cell receptor (beta chain) came from a study of T cells after yellow fever vaccination. Template-switching 5'RACE yielded the TCR cDNA; a universal primer site and UMIs were added in the process. TCRdb ran MiXCR on the 5' RACE reads and lists one entry per CDR3 protein. The repertoire holds around 550,000 distinct CDR3 sequences, with 15% to 20% as singletons. The ends were cut back, 7 bases at V and 3 bases at J, with 9 bases in the middle. The CDR3 sequence is 11 residues long. Germline V gene data show CDR1 as SQVTM and CDR2 as ANQGSEA. The source was PBMCs, collected 15 days after the yellow fever booster vaccination. The sequence derives from a man aged 25-40 years who received the YFV17D yellow fever vaccine. The rearrangement links TRBV29-1 to TRBJ1-1; possible D gene TRBD1, 6 bases. The CDR3 coding sequence is TGCAGCGGACAGGCCCACACTGAAGCTTTCTTT. Residues: CSGQAHTEAFF.